Sequencing of this T cell receptor (beta chain) was carried out in a study of blood T cell repertoires in COVID-19. Across the whole study: Collection of acute and convalescent COVID-19 samples took place in the United States, Italy and Spain. Sources were T cells, B-cell-depleted T cells, or PBMCs; the material itself was cDNA or gDNA.

Germline V lookup: CDR1 MDHEN, CDR2 SYDVKM. The CDR3 totals 16 residues. V was cut by 5 bases and J by 0 bases, with 14 bases left in between. Per the study methods: Reference gene primer amplification in the assay estimated nucleated cell counts. Assay: immunoSEQ multiplex PCR; the TCRdb copy retains only in-frame clones and omits some. The V and J calls and clone size were taken over from that table, and D and trimming were inferred from the DNA. The table includes about 19,000 clones, 88% detected once. The receptor's source is a human donor in a cohort sampled during active COVID-19. This chain links TRBV28 with TRBJ2-1; a possible D gene is TRBD2 (6 bases). Sequencing was performed on peripheral blood. The CDR3 reads CASSPSGSPSYNEQFF. The CDR3 DNA sequence: TGTGCCAGCAGTCCGTCCGGGAGCCCCTCCTACAATGAGCAGTTCTTC.